The T cell receptor beta chain under discussion was sequenced for a study of blood T cell repertoires in COVID-19. Original processing methods: Amplifying reference gene primers gave estimates of nucleated cell counts. Clones were sequenced by immunoSEQ multiplex PCR, and TCRdb holds only the in-frame ones, with some missing. The DNA gave D and trimming, while V, J and clone size come from that table. The table has about 140,000 clones, around four fifths seen once; the top ten hold roughly 4.9%. Clinical history as reported by participants underpinned cohort assignment. Exposed participants came across a COVID-19 case within 2 weeks before study entry. From germline, CDR1 is SEHNR and CDR2 FQNEAQ (reference sequence). The CDR3 covers 13 residues. V shed 7 bases and J 4 bases; nucleotides not matched to a gene: 4.

The sequenced sample consisted of PBMCs or T cells enriched from blood (not recorded which). The source is a man aged 70-80 years who had been exposed to COVID-19. The chain employs TRBV7-9 and TRBJ2-4, with 7 bases identical to TRBD1. The CDR3: CASTGTAKNIQYF. The CDR3 DNA sequence: TGTGCCAGCACGGGGACAGCAAAAAACATTCAGTACTTC. Complete variable domain (other parts from reference TRBV7-9 and TRBJ2-4): DTGVSQNPRHKITKRGQNVTFRCDPISEHNRLYWYRQTLGQGPEFLTYFQNEAQLEKSRLLSDRFSAERPKGSFSTLEIQRTEQGDSAMYLCASTGTAKNIQYFGAGTRLSVL.